The T cell receptor beta chain under discussion was sequenced for a study of T cell responses to AZD1222 COVID-19 vaccine. This CDR3 has 15 residues. Germline loops: CDR1 MNHEY, CDR2 SVGEGT. Trimming took 5 bases from V and 4 from J, leaving 17 bases between them. Assay used: immunoSEQ multiplex PCR; TCRdb lists only in-frame clones, some missing. The sample has more than 95,000 clones, more than 75% seen once. This specimen was peripheral blood, taken on day 0 of AZD1222 vaccination. The chain couples TRBV6-2 or TRBV6-3 to TRBJ1-1; D might be TRBD1 (6 bases). The origin of this receptor is an adult in good health. The CDR3 DNA follows: TGTGCCAGCAGTCCCCTGCAGGGGCTCGCCACTGAAGCTTTCTTT. Its translation is CASSPLQGLATEAFF.